This TCR beta chain derives from a study of T cells after yellow fever vaccination (dated by TCRdb to between 2019 and 2020). About the investigation overall: The SMART-Seq v4 Ultra Low Input RNA kit was used to prepare libraries from fractions with low cell numbers. To track T-cell clones before and after primary and booster YFV17D yellow fever vaccination, bulk TCR alpha and beta repertoires were sequenced longitudinally. Two healthy male donors, one aged 18 to 30 and one aged 30 to 39 years, were included in the cohort. Blood was collected at multiple timepoints before and after primary and secondary immunization, and bulk PBMC replicates and cell subsets were isolated. The investigation overall reported the following: FACS-sorted repertoires could contain abundant contaminating clonotypes from the bulk population, so computational filtering was required. Compared with the primary T-cell response, the secondary T-cell response was faster but weaker, reaching its peak on day 5 rather than on day 15. Most clones expanded after primary vaccination (about 95% of CD4 and around nine tenths of CD8) were re-detected after the booster, suggesting that broad memory maintenance occurred. Because only a couple of donors were included in the study, the extent to which the findings can be generalized is limited. A small share of clonotypes occurred in both CD4 and CD8 compartments, likely arising from convergent recombination.

This specimen's treatment or condition label, per the study, means: live attenuated yellow fever vaccine strain. A standard Ficoll-Paque protocol was used to isolate PBMCs from peripheral blood. Dynabeads CD4 and CD8 positive selection kits were used to isolate CD4 and CD8 T-cell fractions. TriZol was used to extract RNA from bulk PBMCs, CD4 and CD8 fractions, and dextramer-positive and dextramer-negative fractions. This sample was sequenced with an Illumina NovaSeq 6000. TCR cDNA was made using 5'RACE template switching, a step that added a universal primer site and unique molecular identifiers. cDNA synthesis was primed from both the TCR alpha and TCR beta constant segments. Library amplification used two PCR steps, and the second PCR step added sample barcodes and sequencing adapters. Sequencing of the libraries was done on either Illumina HiSeq 2500 (2x100 bp) or NovaSeq (2x150 bp). Processing in the source paper ran as follows. Reads were demultiplexed and collapsed into UMI consensus sequences with MIGEC, and V(D)J alignment was performed with MiXCR. Vaccine-responding clonotypes were defined with edgeR using replicate PBMC samples, requiring FDR below 0.01 and a log2 fold change above 5 up to day 15. Each bulk clonotype received a CD4 or CD8 identity based on whether the sequenced CD4 or CD8 repertoire contained that clonotype at higher abundance. TCRdb passed the public sequencing reads through fastp at Q25 and MiXCR, retaining productive beta sequences. Every entry covers one CDR3 protein and lists the most common genes and DNA from its rows. TCRdb's processing, not the authors', yielded these V and J calls. The sample table holds 200,000 to 250,000 distinct CDR3 sequences, of which less than 3.5% were seen once. Of the sample, around 3.2% falls within the top ten clones.

About this clonotype itself: The antigen this receptor binds is unknown. Base quality data are lacking; no much larger clone is found one base away.

This receptor was taken from a man younger than 35 who received the YFV17D yellow fever vaccine. Sample: CD4+ T cells sorted from PBMCs, taken 10 days after the yellow fever booster vaccination.

The CDR3 sequence is CASSLEGQGNSPLHF. The nucleotide sequence is TGCGCCAGCAGCTTGGAGGGACAGGGTAATTCACCCCTCCACTTT. The rearranged chain carries TRBV5-1 and TRBJ1-6, and 9 bases in between align with TRBD1. The germline V gene yields SGHRS for CDR1 and YFSETQ for CDR2. At the junction V is shortened by 0 bases and J by 6 bases; bases outside the gene matches: 1. Its CDR3 holds 15 amino acids, cysteine through phenylalanine. CDR3 DNA only is kept here, 45 bases in frame from base 1.